Following are 14 T cell receptor beta chains from one sample sequenced in a study of CD8 T cells in Susac syndrome. Random hexamers were used to reverse transcribe the RNA input (about 0.45 to 1 ug). TCRdb re-derived calls from the immunoSEQ multiplex PCR reads in MiXCR, one entry per CDR3 protein. Of approximately 230,000 distinct CDR3 sequences in the sample, approximately 92% were seen once. Sequencing was performed on CD4+ T cells from PBMCs. These receptor sequences come from a human donor with multiple sclerosis.

The V call is TRBV5-6, the J call TRBJ1-1; D is undetermined. The CDR3 is made up of 15 amino acids. CDR1 SGHDT and CDR2 YYEEEE come from the germline V gene. The V gene lost 0 bases and the J gene lost 1 base, with 10 bases spanning the gap. The DNA of the CDR3 is TGTGCCAGCAGCTTGGGTGGGTTTTGGAACACTGAAGCTTTCTTT. Translation: CASSLGGFWNTEAFF.

The chain carries TRBV7-2 and TRBJ2-7; 11 bases agree with TRBD1. This CDR3 has 17 amino acids. Germline CDR1 SGHTA, CDR2 FQGNSA. Trimming took 6 bases from V and 3 from J; bases not matched to a gene: 13. Here the CDR3 reads CASRGGTGGSGIYEQYF. CDR3 in DNA: TGTGCCAGCAGGGGAGGGACAGGGGGATCGGGGATCTACGAGCAGTACTTC.

The gene calls are TRBV6-5 and TRBJ1-6; 7 bases are a match to TRBD1. J gave up 7 bases and V 4 bases, and 10 bases lay outside the gene matches. Looked up from germline, CDR1 is MNHEY and CDR2 is SVGAGI. There are 16 residues in the CDR3. For the CDR3, the DNA is TGTGCCAGCAGTTCACTAAAGGGGGCGAACAATTCACCCCTCCACTTT. It yields the protein CASSSLKGANNSPLHF.

This clonotype came up once. The V gene is TRBV7-2, the J gene TRBJ2-4, with D perhaps matching TRBD2 (5 bases). Germline V CDR1 and CDR2: SGHTA, FQGNSA. The length of the CDR3 is 14 residues. V lost 7 bases to trimming and J lost 5 bases, with 15 bases between them. DNA of the CDR3: TGTGCCAGCATCCACGGAGGCAGCGAAAACATTCAGTACTTC. Translation: CASIHGGSENIQYF.

The rearrangement links TRBV27 to TRBJ2-7; TRBD1 matches at 7 bases. CDR3 length: 13 amino acids. Germline-derived CDR1 and CDR2 are MNHEY and SMNVEV (reference sequence). The V and J ends lost 6 bases and 4 bases, in that order; junction bases with no gene match: 6. The chain's CDR3 is CASSRQGSYEQYV. The DNA for the CDR3 is TGTGCCAGCAGCCGACAGGGTAGTTACGAGCAGTACGTC.

This chain uses TRBV12-3 or TRBV12-4 with TRBJ1-2; TRBD1 agrees at 9 bases. The CDR3 has 12 residues. With 6 bases clipped from V and 6 bases from J, the junction kept 2 bases outside the gene matches. The CDR3 here is CASSRTGDGYTF. The CDR3, as DNA: TGTGCCAGCAGCCGGACAGGGGATGGCTACACCTTC.

The V call is TRBV5-4, the J call TRBJ2-5; D gene uncertain. The CDR3 length is 12 residues. Trimming removed 2 bases from V and 5 bases from J, with 7 bases in between. Germline V gene data show CDR1 as SGHNT and CDR2 as YYREEE (reference sequence). For the CDR3, the DNA is TGTGCCAGCAGCTTAGCTCGGGAGACCCAGTACTTC. Translating it yields CASSLARETQYF.

The chain uses TRBV5-4 and TRBJ2-5; TRBD2 matches at 16 bases. V was clipped by 4 bases and J by 5 bases; unmatched bases: 11. Germline CDR1 SGHNT, CDR2 YYREEE (reference sequence). The CDR3 totals 18 residues. The CDR3 DNA follows: TGTGCCAGCAGCGATGGGGGACTAGCGGGGGGGTCCGGGGAGACCCAGTACTTC. It codes for CASSDGGLAGGSGETQYF. Full variable domain (rest looked up from reference TRBV5-4 and TRBJ2-5): ETGVTQSPTHLIKTRGQQVTLRCSSQSGHNTVSWYQQALGQGPQFIFQYYREEENGRGNFPPRFSGLQFPNYSSELNVNALELDDSALYLCASSDGGLAGGSGETQYFGPGTRLLVL.

The chain employs TRBV7-9 and TRBJ2-7; 8 nucleotides agree with TRBD1. Looked up from germline, CDR1 is SEHNR and CDR2 is FQNEAQ (reference sequence). The CDR3 totals 12 residues. With 5 bases clipped from V and 6 bases from J, the junction kept 3 bases outside the gene matches. The CDR3 loop is CASSMTGVEQYF. For the CDR3, the DNA is TGTGCCAGCAGCATGACAGGGGTCGAGCAGTACTTC.

The chain carries TRBV6-5 and TRBJ2-7, with 9 bases aligning to TRBD1. V lost 6 bases and J lost 6; bases outside the gene matches: 6. Germline assignment: CDR1 MNHEY and CDR2 SVGAGI. CDR3 length: 13 residues. In DNA, the CDR3 is TGTGCCAGCAGACGGGACAGGGTAGGCGAGCAGTACTTC. Residues: CASRRDRVGEQYF.

This clonotype was counted between two and nine times. The gene calls are TRBV6-1 and TRBJ2-7; 8 bases agree with TRBD1. Losses at the gene ends were 6 bases for V and 7 bases for J; bases not matched to a gene: 8. This CDR3 is 13 amino acids long. Germline V gene lookup returns CDR1 MNHNS and CDR2 SASEGT. The CDR3 nucleotides are TGTGCCAGCAGCGGCAGGGGGCAGAGGGAGCAGTACTTC. It specifies CASSGRGQREQYF.

The chain carries TRBV4-1 and TRBJ2-1; TRBD2 might be the D (5 bases). Looked up from germline, CDR1 is MGHRA and CDR2 is YSYEKL. The V end was cut by 0 bases, the J end by 8 bases, with 23 bases between. The CDR3 spans 18 residues. The CDR3 sequence is CASSQEGPGVDWVDEQFF. The DNA for the CDR3 is TGCGCCAGCAGCCAAGAAGGCCCCGGGGTCGATTGGGTGGATGAGCAGTTCTTC.

The rearrangement uses TRBV29-1 and TRBJ2-3; D is undetermined. CDR3 size: 17 residues. The germline V gene has CDR1 SQVTM and CDR2 ANQGSEA. V lost 0 bases to trimming and J lost 4 bases, with 20 bases between them. Here the CDR3 reads CSVEDRKAQRGPDTQYF. CDR3 bases: TGCAGCGTTGAAGATCGAAAAGCCCAGAGAGGCCCAGATACGCAGTATTTT.

The CDR3 DNA reads TGTGCCAGCAGTTACGAGCTAGCCAGACTCCAGTACGAGCAGTACTTC. As protein: CASSYELARLQYEQYF. The chain has TRBV6-6 and TRBJ2-7; D possibly corresponds to TRBD2 (5 bases). Germline V gene data show CDR1 as MNHNY and CDR2 as SVGAGI (reference sequence). The germline V and J ends were trimmed by 2 bases and 4 bases, with 18 bases remaining between them. There are 16 residues in the CDR3.